This entry concerns a single T cell receptor beta chain. This sample was included in a study of PD-L1 blockade in urothelial cancer. At the level of the study: The patients first took atezolizumab in the mid-2010s, receiving 1,200 mg intravenously every 3 weeks. Blood yielded a median of 141,255 T cells per sample. Analysis of the blood was performed 3 weeks (second dose) and 6 weeks after treatment start.

Regarding time point: pretreatment peripheral blood. The data were produced by immunoSEQ multiplex PCR, yet TCRdb's version contains in-frame clones alone and is incomplete. Among about 76,000 clones listed, 90% were seen once. The V end lost 0 bases, the J end lost 12 bases, and 19 bases lay between the germline ends. CDR1 SGDLS and CDR2 YYNGEE come from the germline V gene. This CDR3 has 14 amino acids. The V gene is TRBV9, the J gene TRBJ2-7; weak D call: TRBD1 (5 bases). Here the sequenced sample was PBMCs, taken around atezolizumab (anti-PD-L1) treatment. The source of this sequence is a man aged 65 to 79 with urothelial cancer. The CDR3: CASSVDWTQGKLYF. The CDR3, as DNA: TGTGCCAGCAGCGTAGATTGGACCCAGGGCAAACTGTACTTC.